Listed below are T cell receptor beta chains from one sample, sequenced in a study of PD-L1 blockade in urothelial cancer. Clones were read by immunoSEQ multiplex PCR, and TCRdb kept only the in-frame ones, dropping some. The sample consists of roughly 120,000 clones, 70% to 85% of them appearing once. The source material was PBMCs, sampled around atezolizumab (anti-PD-L1) treatment. All receptors come from a man aged 45-65 years with urothelial cancer. The CDR3 runs from the conserved cysteine through the conserved F or W. Each record gives: CDR3 length, D gene, clone size, J gene, V gene, CDR3 DNA, CDR3 protein. The D gene is left open where the match is weak. The size field is filled for only some rows; it gives once, few, many or a size class.

>11|NA|NA|TRBJ2-3|TRBV11-3
TGTGCCAGCAGCTCCCAAGATACGCAGTATTTT
CASSSQDTQYF
>15|TRBD1|few|TRBJ1-3|TRBV14
TGTGCCAGCAGCCAGCAGTGGACAGGGGGAAACACCATATATTTT
CASSQQWTGGNTIYF
>18|TRBD1|NA|TRBJ1-1|TRBV7-9
TGTGCCAGCAGCTTAGAGGGGGTAGGGGGCGCCGGGGACACTGAAGCTTTCTTT
CASSLEGVGGAGDTEAFF
>14|TRBD1|once|TRBJ1-2|TRBV7-9
TGTGCCAGCAGCTTGGAGGGGGCAAGCATCGGCTACACCTTC
CASSLEGASIGYTF
>15|TRBD1|NA|TRBJ2-3|TRBV28
TGTGCCAGCAGTTTAACCCCGACAGGGGGGGATACGCAGTATTTT
CASSLTPTGGDTQYF
>13|NA|NA|TRBJ1-1|TRBV5-4
TGTGCCAGCAGCCCGACCGGGGGGAGTGAAGCTTTCTTT
CASSPTGGSEAFF
>12|TRBD1|NA|TRBJ1-2|TRBV6-1
TGTGCCATCCCCAGGGGGGCCTATGGCTACACCTTC
CAIPRGAYGYTF
>12|NA|NA|TRBJ2-1|TRBV12-5
TGTGCTAGTGGTTTGCGGGAATATGAGCAGTTCTTC
CASGLREYEQFF
>15|TRBD1|NA|TRBJ2-7|TRBV6-5
TGTGCCAGCAGTTCTACCGGGACAGGGGTGTACGAGCAGTACTTC
CASSSTGTGVYEQYF
>13|NA|NA|TRBJ1-6|TRBV11-2
TGTGCCAGCAGCTTAGGAACAGATTCACCCCTCCACTTT
CASSLGTDSPLHF
>15|TRBD2|few|TRBJ2-3|TRBV7-6
TGTGCCAGCAGCTTAGGGGACTACACATCAGATACGCAGTATTTT
CASSLGDYTSDTQYF
>14|NA|once|TRBJ1-1|TRBV5-1
TGCGCCAGCAGCGGTGGGGGGGCGAACGCTGAAGCTTTCTTT
CASSGGGANAEAFF
>14|TRBD2|few|TRBJ2-3|TRBV6-4
TGTGCCAGCAGTGATAATGGCGGGAGTGATACGCAGTATTTT
CASSDNGGSDTQYF
>15|NA|NA|TRBJ1-5|TRBV7-6
TGTGCCAGCAGCACCGACATAAATAGCAATCAGCCCCAGCATTTT
CASSTDINSNQPQHF
>15|TRBD2|NA|TRBJ2-7|TRBV4-2
TGTGCCAGCAGCCAAGCTAGCGGCATCTCCTACGAGCAGTACTTC
CASSQASGISYEQYF
>16|NA|NA|TRBJ1-3|TRBV19
TGTGCCAGTATTAAGCCCGGCAGGGGCTCTGGAAACACCATATATTTT
CASIKPGRGSGNTIYF
>12|TRBD2|NA|TRBJ2-1|TRBV7-8
TGTGCCAGCAGCCTGACGGCGGGAGGTCACTTCTTC
CASSLTAGGHFF
>13|NA|NA|TRBJ1-1|TRBV9
TGTGCCAGCAGCGTAGTGAGAAACACTGAAGCTTTCTTT
CASSVVRNTEAFF
>14|NA|NA|TRBJ2-7|TRBV5-6
TGTGCCAGCAGCTTATTAGGGAGGTCTTACGAGCAGTACTTC
CASSLLGRSYEQYF
>19|NA|NA|TRBJ1-3|TRBV21-1
TGTGCCAGCAGCAAAAGCCGCTGCGGGACTCCAGTCTCTGGAAACACCATATATTTT
CASSKSRCGTPVSGNTIYF
>14|NA|NA|TRBJ1-5|TRBV10-3
TGTGCCATCAGTGAAGGGGTATTAGGTCAGCCCCAGCATTTT
CAISEGVLGQPQHF
>17|TRBD1|many|TRBJ1-5|TRBV4-1
TGCGCCAGCAGCCAAGGAGTCGGGACAGGGAGGATGGAGCCCCAGCATTTT
CASSQGVGTGRMEPQHF
>16|NA|NA|TRBJ1-1|TRBV15
TGTGCCACCAGCAGAGATCCCCAGAGGCGGGACACTGAAGCTTTCTTT
CATSRDPQRRDTEAFF
>14|TRBD1|once|TRBJ1-5|TRBV7-2
TGTGCCAGCAGCCCACAGGGGAGCAATCAGCCCCAGCATTTT
CASSPQGSNQPQHF
>15|NA|NA|TRBJ2-7|TRBV7-9
TGTGCCAGCAGCTTAGTACAGGGCATAGGCTACGAGCAGTACTTC
CASSLVQGIGYEQYF
>15|TRBD1|NA|TRBJ2-2|TRBV5-8
TGTGCCAGCAAACGGACAGGGGGCGCTATCGGGGAGCTGTTTTTT
CASKRTGGAIGELFF
>15|TRBD1|NA|TRBJ2-1|TRBV5-1
TGCGCCAGCAGCTCCGGACAGGGGGCCTACAATGAGCAGTTCTTC
CASSSGQGAYNEQFF